This T cell receptor beta chain was retrieved from a study of cytomegalovirus exposure and HLA in healthy donors. The PCR contained 60 Vbeta and 13 Jbeta primers. The table came from immunoSEQ multiplex PCR; TCRdb's copy has only in-frame clones and leaves some out. The sample carries roughly 150,000 clones, 75% to 80% recorded once. Germline CDR1 is SEHNR and CDR2 is FQNEAQ (reference sequence). V gave up 5 bases and J gave up 3 bases; unmatched junction bases: 6. The length of the CDR3 is 14 residues. This receptor was identified in a male donor in good health and CMV-seronegative. The rearrangement joins TRBV7-9 to TRBJ1-2, with 7 bases fitting TRBD1. Sequenced: PBMCs. The CDR3 reads CASSQYGTDYGYTF. In DNA form, the CDR3 reads TGTGCCAGCAGCCAATATGGGACAGACTATGGCTACACCTTC. The variable domain in full, completed from reference TRBV7-9 and TRBJ1-2, reads DTGVSQNPRHKITKRGQNVTFRCDPISEHNRLYWYRQTLGQGPEFLTYFQNEAQLEKSRLLSDRFSAERPKGSFSTLEIQRTEQGDSAMYLCASSQYGTDYGYTFGSGTRLTVV.